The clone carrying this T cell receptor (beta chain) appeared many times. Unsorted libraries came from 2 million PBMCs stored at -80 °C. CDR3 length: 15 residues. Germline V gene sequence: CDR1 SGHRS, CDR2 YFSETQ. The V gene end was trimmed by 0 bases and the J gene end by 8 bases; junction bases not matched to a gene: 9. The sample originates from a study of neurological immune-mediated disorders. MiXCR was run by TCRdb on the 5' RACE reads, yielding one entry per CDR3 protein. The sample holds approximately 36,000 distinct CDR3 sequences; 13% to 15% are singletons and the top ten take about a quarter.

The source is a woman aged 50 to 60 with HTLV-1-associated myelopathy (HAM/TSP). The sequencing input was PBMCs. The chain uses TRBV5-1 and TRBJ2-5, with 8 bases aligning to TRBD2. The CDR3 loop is CASSLESSGLDTQYF. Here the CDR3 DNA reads TGCGCCAGCAGCTTGGAGTCTAGCGGGCTAGACACCCAGTACTTC.